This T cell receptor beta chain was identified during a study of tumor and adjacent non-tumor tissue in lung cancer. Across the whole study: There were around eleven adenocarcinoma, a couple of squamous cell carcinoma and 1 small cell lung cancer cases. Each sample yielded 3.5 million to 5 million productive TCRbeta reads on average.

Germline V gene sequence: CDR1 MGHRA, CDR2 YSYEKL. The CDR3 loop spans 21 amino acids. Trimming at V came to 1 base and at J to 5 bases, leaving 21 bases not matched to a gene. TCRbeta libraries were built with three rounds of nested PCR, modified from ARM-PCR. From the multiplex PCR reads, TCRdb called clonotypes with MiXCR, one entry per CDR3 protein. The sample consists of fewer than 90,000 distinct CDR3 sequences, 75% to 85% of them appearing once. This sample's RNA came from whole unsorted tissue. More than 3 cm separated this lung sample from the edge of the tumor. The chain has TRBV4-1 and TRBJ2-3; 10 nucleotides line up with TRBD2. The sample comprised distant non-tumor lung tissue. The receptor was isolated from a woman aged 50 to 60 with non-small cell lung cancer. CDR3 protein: CASSQGYQAGGPTVPLDTQYF. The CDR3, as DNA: TGCGCCAGCAGCCAAGGCTACCAAGCGGGAGGGCCCACCGTACCGCTAGATACGCAGTATTTT.